This T cell receptor beta chain derives from a study of CD8 T cells in ankylosing spondylitis. As the method for making TCR beta libraries, quantitative 5'-RACE with molecular barcodes was used. MiXCR, run by TCRdb on the 5' RACE reads, gives a single entry per CDR3 protein. This repertoire shows 300,000 to 400,000 distinct CDR3 sequences, more than 20% found once; its top ten account for around 12%. Whole-study results and caveats: Earlier authors reported some of these motif variants in reactive arthritis synovial fluid and blood. The study looked at matched synovial fluid samples from ankylosing spondylitis patients. Disease-linked clones were reported to be significantly enriched there. About 8 highly homologous variants made up a TCR beta motif, and this motif appeared characteristic of ankylosing spondylitis blood.

Of note for this clonotype: As yet, its antigen is unknown.

The CDR3 contains 16 residues. Germline CDR1 and CDR2: SEHNR and FQNEAQ (reference sequence). After removal of 5 bases from V and 4 bases from J, the junction contained 14 bases not matched to a gene. The chain uses TRBV7-9 and TRBJ2-7; 7 bases map to TRBD1. The receptor comes from a male donor with ankylosing spondylitis or in good health (not recorded which). What was sequenced was blood, either unsorted or a sorted T cell fraction (not recorded which). The CDR3 DNA reads TGTGCCAGCAGCCCCGTCGCCCAAGGGGGCAAGTACGAGCAGTACTTC. Protein product: CASSPVAQGGKYEQYF.